These 9 T cell receptor beta chains were all obtained from the same sample, sequenced in a study of immune evolution from preneoplasia to lung adenocarcinoma. TCRdb keeps only in-frame clones here, not all; method: immunoSEQ multiplex PCR. This table holds around 2,000 clones, 77% found once. Input material: FFPE adjacent normal lung tissue. The receptors were gathered from a person between 60 and 80 years old with lung adenocarcinoma.

V usage is TRBV29-1 and J usage is TRBJ1-1; 7 nucleotides line up with TRBD1. The CDR3 length is 14 residues. CDR1 and CDR2 (germline): SQVTM, ANQGSEA. The ends lost 6 bases at V and 0 bases at J; junction bases unmatched: 7. The CDR3 DNA follows: TGCAGCGTCCAAAGGGGGACAGTGAACACTGAAGCTTTCTTT. It codes for CSVQRGTVNTEAFF.

The V and J genes are TRBV4-1 and TRBJ2-7; possible D gene TRBD2, 7 bases. This CDR3 comprises 17 residues. Deletions cut 0 bases from V and 0 bases from J, with 15 bases between. Per the germline V gene, CDR1 is MGHRA and CDR2 is YSYEKL. CDR3 amino acids: CASSQEGGWTASYEQYF. The CDR3 nucleotides are TGCGCCAGCAGCCAAGAGGGGGGGTGGACAGCCTCCTACGAGCAGTACTTC.

The CDR3 bases are TGCGCCAGCAGCTTCAATATTCGGGGAAGCACAGATACGCAGTATTTT. It specifies CASSFNIRGSTDTQYF. The chain couples TRBV5-1 to TRBJ2-3; D is possibly TRBD2 (5 bases). This CDR3 region has 16 residues. Germline V gene lookup returns CDR1 SGHRS and CDR2 YFSETQ. Trimming cost V 2 bases and J 0 bases, with 13 bases left between them.

This clone was observed once. The chain employs TRBV6-1 and TRBJ2-5; TRBD2 agrees at 8 bases. Trimming cost V 2 bases and J 5 bases; bases outside gene matches: 13. Per germline, CDR1 MNHNS and CDR2 SASEGT. The CDR3 runs to 17 residues. CDR3 sequence reads: CASSEPTLTSVKETQYF. In DNA form, the CDR3 reads TGTGCCAGCAGTGAACCAACGCTGACTAGCGTTAAGGAGACCCAGTACTTC.

The genes are TRBV28 and TRBJ1-1; D ambiguous. Between the trimmed V and J ends, which lost 5 bases and 1 base, there was a span of 14 bases. CDR3 length equals 15 residues. Germline values: CDR1 MDHEN, CDR2 SYDVKM. CDR3 loop: CASSLIGDGNTEAFF. The CDR3 nucleotides are TGTGCCAGCAGTCTAATTGGAGACGGGAACACTGAAGCTTTCTTT.

This clone was seen just once. The genes are TRBV2 and TRBJ2-6; TRBD1 matches 9 bases. V lost 6 bases and J lost 0; bases outside the gene matches: 3. This CDR3 region has 16 residues. CDR1 SNHLY and CDR2 FYNNEI come from the germline V gene. The DNA for the CDR3 is TGTGCCAGCAGAGGGACAGGGTACTCTGGGGCCAACGTCCTGACTTTC. Its translation: CASRGTGYSGANVLTF.

The V call is TRBV28, the J call TRBJ1-5; a weak D match, TRBD1 (5 bases). The CDR3 is 12 amino acids. V was clipped by 2 bases and J by 10 bases, with 9 bases between them. CDR1 and CDR2 from the germline V gene are MDHEN and SYDVKM. The CDR3 DNA follows: TGTGCCAGCAGTTTAACGGGGCCCCCCCAGCATTTT. It yields the protein CASSLTGPPQHF. The variable domain in full, completed from reference TRBV28 and TRBJ1-5, reads DVKVTQSSRYLVKRTGEKVFLECVQDMDHENMFWYRQDPGLGLRLIYFSYDVKMKEKGDIPEGYSVSREKKERFSLILESASTNQTSMYLCASSLTGPPQHFGDGTRLSIL.

The rearrangement joins TRBV6-5 to TRBJ1-1; TRBD1 might be the D (6 bases). Trimming removed 8 bases at V and 5 bases at J, with 15 bases between. The CDR3 covers 13 residues. Per the germline V gene, CDR1 is MNHEY and CDR2 is SVGAGI. CDR3 protein: CASYQGQRTEAFF. The CDR3 region has the DNA TGTGCCAGCTATCAGGGGCAGAGGACTGAAGCTTTCTTT.

This clone was detected only a few times. The chain couples TRBV30 to TRBJ1-4, with D possibly TRBD1 on 5 matching bases. V lost 3 bases and J lost 7, with 9 bases in between. Germline CDR1 and CDR2: GTSNPN and SVGIG (reference sequence). The CDR3 is made up of 12 amino acids. CDR3 in amino acids: CAWSAGTEKLFF. The CDR3, as DNA: TGTGCCTGGAGCGCGGGGACTGAAAAACTGTTTTTT.